These 27 T cell receptor beta chains were sequenced from one sample in a study of blood T cell repertoires in COVID-19. Sequencing used immunoSEQ multiplex PCR; TCRdb keeps in-frame clones, though not all of them. The table lists roughly 500,000 clones, roughly 88% of them singletons. Sequenced input: peripheral blood. These TCRs come from a human donor in a cohort sampled during active COVID-19.

The chain joins TRBV28 to TRBJ1-5, with 9 positions matching TRBD1. J was trimmed by 5 bases and V by 6 bases; bases with no gene match: 8. Germline V gives CDR1 MDHEN, CDR2 SYDVKM. CDR3 size: 15 residues. The CDR3 bases are TGTGCCAGCAGCTCGACAGGGGGTGGGCATCAGCCCCAGCATTTT. It translates to CASSSTGGGHQPQHF.

The chain's CDR3 is CASSEHYPGLAGDNEQFF. Written as DNA, the CDR3 is TGTGCCAGCAGTGAGCACTACCCGGGACTAGCGGGAGACAATGAGCAGTTCTTC. The V gene is TRBV6-1, the J gene TRBJ2-1; 14 bases fit TRBD2. The CDR3 is 18 amino acids. CDR1 and CDR2 from the germline V gene are MNHNS and SASEGT. After removal of 3 bases from V and 5 bases from J, the junction contained 9 bases not matched to a gene.

The gene calls are TRBV6-5 and TRBJ2-1, with 7 bases fitting TRBD1. J gave up 6 bases and V 8 bases, and 13 bases lay outside the gene matches. Germline-derived CDR1 and CDR2 are MNHEY and SVGAGI. The CDR3 totals 15 residues. CDR3 coding DNA: TGTGCCAGCGAGGGAAGTGGACAGGCTCGCAATGAGCAGTTCTTC. This gives the protein CASEGSGQARNEQFF.

This clone was detected once. This chain uses TRBV5-8 with TRBJ2-7; no reliable D call. CDR3 size: 13 residues. In germline, CDR1 is SGHTS, CDR2 YDEGEE. V was trimmed by 6 bases and J by 2 bases, leaving 12 bases between them. The CDR3 spells CASNLWRTYEQYF. The CDR3 bases are TGTGCCAGCAACCTCTGGAGAACCTACGAGCAGTACTTC.

V and J are TRBV19 and TRBJ2-3; no clear D. The ends were cut back, 5 bases at V and 4 bases at J, with 10 bases in the middle. Per germline, CDR1 LNHDA and CDR2 SQIVND (reference sequence). This CDR3 comprises 13 residues. CDR3 sequence reads: CASSPPLADTQYF. CDR3 nucleotide sequence: TGTGCCAGTAGTCCGCCCCTAGCAGATACGCAGTATTTT.

The gene calls are TRBV6-6 and TRBJ1-6, with 10 positions matching TRBD1. The CDR3 has 15 amino acids. Trimming cost V 9 bases and J 10 bases; bases outside gene matches: 12. Germline V gives CDR1 MNHNY, CDR2 SVGAGI (reference sequence). CDR3 region: CASNPGQGYRSPLHF. CDR3 bases: TGTGCCAGTAATCCGGGACAGGGGTATCGGTCACCCCTCCACTTT.

The chain employs TRBV30 and TRBJ1-1; D ambiguous. The CDR3 totals 13 residues. The V gene lost 1 base and the J gene lost 5 bases, with 11 bases spanning the gap. Per the germline V gene, CDR1 is GTSNPN and CDR2 is SVGIG (reference sequence). CDR3 protein: CAWSDRTGTEAFF. The CDR3 DNA reads TGTGCCTGGAGTGATCGCACGGGGACTGAAGCTTTCTTT. Based on the CDR3 plus reference TRBV30 and TRBJ1-1, the full variable domain is SQTIHQWPATLVQPVGSPLSLECTVEGTSNPNLYWYRQAAGRGLQLLFYSVGIGQISSEVPQNLSASRPQDRQFILSSKKLLLSDSGFYLCAWSDRTGTEAFFGQGTRLTVV.

The V and J genes are TRBV29-1 and TRBJ1-2; D is ambiguous. The CDR3 length is 13 residues. Germline CDR1 reads SQVTM; CDR2 reads ANQGSEA. Between the trimmed V and J ends, which lost 7 bases and 2 bases, there was a span of 14 bases. CDR3 region: CSATRGNNYGYTF. The CDR3 region has the DNA TGCAGCGCTACACGGGGAAACAACTATGGCTACACCTTC. Full variable domain (missing parts from reference TRBV29-1 and TRBJ1-2): SAVISQKPSRDICQRGTSLTIQCQVDSQVTMMFWYRQQPGQSLTLIATANQGSEATYESGFVIDKFPISRPNLTFSTLTVSNMSPEDSSIYLCSATRGNNYGYTFGSGTRLTVV.

This clone was observed once. The rearrangement uses TRBV28 and TRBJ1-1, with a weak D call TRBD1 (5 bases). Per germline, CDR1 MDHEN and CDR2 SYDVKM. CDR3 size: 17 residues. Trimming pared 3 bases from V and 6 bases from J, leaving 23 bases between. As DNA, the CDR3 is TGTGCCAGCAGTTTGTCCCCTATCCCGAAGGGGCCCGCTGAAGCTTTCTTT. This gives the protein CASSLSPIPKGPAEAFF. The variable domain in full, with the rest retrieved from reference TRBV28 and TRBJ1-1, is DVKVTQSSRYLVKRTGEKVFLECVQDMDHENMFWYRQDPGLGLRLIYFSYDVKMKEKGDIPEGYSVSREKKERFSLILESASTNQTSMYLCASSLSPIPKGPAEAFFGQGTRLTVV.

The rearrangement uses TRBV6-4 and TRBJ2-1; 14 nucleotides align to TRBD2. The CDR3 runs to 19 residues. CDR1 is MRHNA, CDR2 SNTAGT, per germline. After removal of 6 bases from V and 7 bases from J, the junction contained 17 bases not matched to a gene. The CDR3 here is CASSSKLPGLAGVGNEQFF. CDR3 DNA: TGTGCCAGCAGCAGCAAACTACCGGGACTAGCGGGAGTGGGTAATGAGCAGTTCTTC.

The chain recombines TRBV19 with TRBJ2-7; no clear D gene. CDR1 LNHDA and CDR2 SQIVND come from the germline V gene (reference sequence). The length of the CDR3 is 14 residues. Trimming stripped 4 bases from V and 1 base from J, with 11 bases between. The CDR3 is CASSNYSRSYEQYF. Here the CDR3 DNA reads TGTGCCAGTAGTAATTACTCCAGGTCCTACGAGCAGTACTTC.

This chain connects TRBV11-2 to TRBJ2-7; D might be TRBD2 (5 bases). Trimming stripped 5 bases from V and 0 bases from J, with 14 bases between. In germline, CDR1 is SGHAT, CDR2 FQNNGV. The CDR3 consists of 15 residues. This chain's CDR3 is CASSLERGNSYEQYF. In nucleotides, the CDR3 is TGTGCCAGCAGCCTTGAACGGGGAAACTCCTACGAGCAGTACTTC.

J is TRBJ2-7 and V is TRBV19; 7 bases align to TRBD1. CDR3 length: 13 residues. In germline, CDR1 is LNHDA, CDR2 SQIVND (reference sequence). V was clipped by 4 bases and J by 2 bases; unmatched bases: 2. The CDR3 here is CASSRGQTYEQYF. DNA for the CDR3: TGTGCCAGTAGTAGGGGACAGACCTACGAGCAGTACTTC.

This chain joins TRBV3-1 (or the pseudogene TRBV3-2) and TRBJ1-3, with 10 bases matching TRBD1. Trimming removed 4 bases from V and 6 bases from J; junction bases left unmatched: 12. This CDR3 is 17 amino acids long. The germline CDR1 and CDR2 sequences are LGHDT and YNNKEL (reference sequence). This chain's CDR3 is CASSPLRRQGAVNTIYF. The DNA for the CDR3 is TGTGCCAGCAGCCCTCTCCGTAGACAGGGGGCGGTAAACACCATATATTTT.

The CDR3 loop is CASSEGGGQLNTEAFF. The DNA for the CDR3 is TGTGCCAGCAGTGAAGGTGGTGGACAGTTGAACACTGAAGCTTTCTTT. The V call is TRBV2, the J call TRBJ1-1, with D maybe TRBD1 (6 bases). The CDR3 is made up of 16 amino acids. The V gene's germline CDR1 is SNHLY and CDR2 FYNNEI. Trimming stripped 1 base from V and 0 bases from J, with 12 bases between.

V and J are TRBV5-1 and TRBJ1-4; D is undetermined. Germline V lookup: CDR1 SGHRS, CDR2 YFSETQ. Deletions cut 4 bases from V and 0 bases from J, with 13 bases between. The CDR3 length is 16 residues. In DNA, the CDR3 is TGCGCCAGCAGCCCGCAGGCGGGCTCAACTAATGAAAAACTGTTTTTT. Protein: CASSPQAGSTNEKLFF.

The V call is TRBV5-1, the J call TRBJ2-5; 12 nucleotides agree with TRBD2. CDR1 is SGHRS and CDR2 is YFSETQ in the germline V gene. Trimming removed 2 bases from V and 0 bases from J; junction bases left unmatched: 2. The CDR3 runs 16 residues. Written as DNA, the CDR3 is TGCGCCAGCAGCTTAGGACTAGCGGGATACCAAGAGACCCAGTACTTC. This gives the protein CASSLGLAGYQETQYF. Full variable domain (missing parts from reference TRBV5-1 and TRBJ2-5): KAGVTQTPRYLIKTRGQQVTLSCSPISGHRSVSWYQQTPGQGLQFLFEYFSETQRNKGNFPGRFSGRQFSNSRSEMNVSTLELGDSALYLCASSLGLAGYQETQYFGPGTRLLVL.

The rearrangement joins TRBV11-3 to TRBJ2-7, with 7 bases identical to TRBD1. Unmatched junction bases numbered 5, after V lost 0 bases and J lost 3 bases. Germline V gene data show CDR1 as SGHNT and CDR2 as YENEEA. The length of the CDR3 is 15 residues. CDR3 loop: CASSLEGGISYEQYF. For the CDR3, the DNA is TGTGCCAGCAGCTTAGAAGGGGGCATTAGCTACGAGCAGTACTTC.

The rearrangement joins TRBV10-3 to TRBJ1-2; a weak D match, TRBD1 (6 bases). The V and J ends lost 2 bases and 3 bases respectively, with 13 bases between them. Germline V gene lookup returns CDR1 ENHRY and CDR2 SYGVKD. There are 15 residues in the CDR3. The DNA of the CDR3 is TGTGCCATCAGTGAGCTGGGGGCGTCGGACTATGGCTACACCTTC. It translates to CAISELGASDYGYTF.

The chain couples TRBV7-9 to TRBJ2-1, with a weak D call TRBD1 (6 bases). This CDR3 contains 15 residues. CDR1 and CDR2 (germline): SEHNR, FQNEAQ (reference sequence). V was pared by 0 bases and J by 3 bases, with 9 bases between. The CDR3 DNA reads as TGTGCCAGCAGCTTAGCGACAGGCTTCTACAATGAGCAGTTCTTC. Amino acid sequence: CASSLATGFYNEQFF.

V gene TRBV11-3 combines with J gene TRBJ2-1, with 9 nucleotides matching TRBD2. The V segment lost 0 bases and the J segment 2 bases; nucleotides outside the gene matches: 5. There are 17 residues in the CDR3. Germline CDR1 SGHNT, CDR2 YENEEA. CDR3 region: CASSLDLAGGPYNEQFF. The CDR3 bases are TGTGCCAGCAGCTTAGATCTGGCGGGAGGGCCCTACAATGAGCAGTTCTTC.

CDR3 sequence (DNA): TGCGCCAGCAGCCCTCGACAGCAAAACACCGGGGAGCTGTTTTTT. Translating gives CASSPRQQNTGELFF. The V gene is TRBV5-1, the J gene TRBJ2-2, with D perhaps matching TRBD1 (5 bases). Trimming shortened V by 4 bases and J by 2 bases, and 12 bases separated the two germline ends. Looked up from germline, CDR1 is SGHRS and CDR2 is YFSETQ. There are 15 residues in the CDR3.

CDR3 protein: CASSPRTAISGNTIYF. CDR3 bases: TGTGCCAGCTCACCGAGGACAGCCATCTCTGGAAACACCATATATTTT. The gene calls are TRBV18 and TRBJ1-3, with D possibly matching TRBD1 (6 bases). Between the trimmed V and J ends, which lost 3 bases and 0 bases, there was a span of 12 bases. The CDR3 is 16 amino acids. Germline assignment: CDR1 KGHSH and CDR2 LQKENI.

V usage is TRBV10-3 and J usage is TRBJ1-5, with 9 bases lining up with TRBD1. The germline gives CDR1 ENHRY, CDR2 SYGVKD. V dropped 5 bases and J dropped 2; count of bases not matched to a gene: 1. This CDR3 has 14 residues. CDR3 amino acids: CAISTGGGNQPQHF. CDR3 sequence (DNA): TGTGCCATCAGTACAGGGGGCGGCAATCAGCCCCAGCATTTT.

This chain joins TRBV19 and TRBJ2-1; D ambiguous. From germline, CDR1 is LNHDA and CDR2 SQIVND (reference sequence). The CDR3 covers 13 residues. V was clipped by 3 bases and J by 4 bases, with 7 bases between them. CDR3 DNA: TGTGCCAGTAGTATGAAGCTATACAATGAGCAGTTCTTC. This gives the protein CASSMKLYNEQFF.

This chain uses TRBV2 with TRBJ1-2; 11 bases map to TRBD1. The CDR3 loop spans 15 amino acids. Germline trimming cut 6 bases from V and 4 bases from J; bases unmatched to any gene: 7. Per the germline V gene, CDR1 is SNHLY and CDR2 is FYNNEI. This chain's CDR3 is CASRADRGLSYGYTF. The CDR3 DNA is TGTGCCAGCAGGGCGGACAGGGGGCTTAGCTATGGCTACACCTTC.

The table lists this clone with a count of one. The genes are TRBV29-1 and TRBJ1-1, with D hard to call. Germline values: CDR1 SQVTM, CDR2 ANQGSEA. V lost 4 bases and J 0 bases, leaving 9 bases between the germline ends. The CDR3 consists of 13 residues. The CDR3 coding sequence is TGCAGCGTTGCTCGGGTGCTGAACACTGAAGCTTTCTTT. It codes for CSVARVLNTEAFF.